Presented here are 8 T cell receptor beta chains from one specimen sequenced in a study of early T cells in non-severe SARS-CoV-2 infection. MiXCR, applied by TCRdb to the 5' RACE reads, yields one record per CDR3 protein. The profile covers roughly 50,000 distinct CDR3 sequences, with around 7.5% appearing a single time and roughly 8.8% taken by the ten largest. Sequencing used whole blood. The receptor set was obtained from an adult who was a healthcare worker with PCR-confirmed SARS-CoV-2 infection or an uninfected control (not recorded which).

The V and J genes are TRBV6-6 and TRBJ2-3; D may be TRBD1 or TRBD2 (6 bases each). CDR3 length equals 14 residues. Trimming removed 5 bases at V and 0 bases at J, with 9 bases between. CDR1 and CDR2 from the germline V gene are MNHNY and SVGAGI (reference sequence). CDR3 bases: TGTGCCAGCAGTCAAGGGGGGAGCACAGATACGCAGTATTTT. Protein product: CASSQGGSTDTQYF.

A few counts support this clonotype. The rearrangement links TRBV25-1 to TRBJ1-4; 10 bases fit TRBD1. This CDR3 region has 14 residues. J lost 8 bases, V lost 6 bases, and 6 bases had no gene match. Germline V gene sequence: CDR1 MGHDK, CDR2 SYGVNS. The CDR3 spells CASRWDRGGEKLFF. CDR3 bases: TGTGCCAGCAGATGGGACAGGGGAGGGGAAAAACTGTTTTTT.

This chain connects TRBV5-4 to TRBJ1-6, with 8 nucleotides matching TRBD1. V trimming: 2 bases; J trimming: 8 bases; junction bases outside the gene matches: 12. Germline CDR1 is SGHNT and CDR2 is YYREEE (reference sequence). This CDR3 is 17 amino acids long. In DNA, the CDR3 is TGTGCCAGCAGCTTCGACCTTTCCGGGACAGGTGATTCACCCCTCCACTTT. As protein: CASSFDLSGTGDSPLHF.

With respect to this clonotype: At one boundary the junction diverges from the germline segment, which might be a read error. The chain carries TRBV4-1 and TRBJ1-1; D gene uncertain. The CDR3 consists of 15 residues. Germline V gene lookup returns CDR1 MGHRA and CDR2 YSYEKL. CDR3 coding DNA: TGCGCCAGCAGCCAAGAACCAGGAGAGAACACTGAAACTTTCTTT. Amino acid sequence: CASSQEPGENTETFF.

The sample holds many counts of this clonotype. The chain recombines TRBV12-3 or TRBV12-4 with TRBJ1-1; TRBD1 might be the D (6 bases). V was shortened by 4 bases and J by 1 base, with 10 bases between the two germline ends. The CDR3 consists of 14 residues. CDR3: CASSSTQGNTEAFF. Here the CDR3 DNA reads TGTGCCAGCAGTTCAACACAGGGGAACACTGAAGCTTTCTTT.

The rearrangement links TRBV6-5 to TRBJ2-3; TRBD2 matches at 8 bases. CDR3 length: 16 amino acids. Germline V lookup: CDR1 MNHEY, CDR2 SVGAGI. Unmatched junction bases numbered 12, after V lost 6 bases and J lost 4 bases. In nucleotides, the CDR3 is TGTGCCAGCAGCCTAGGACTAGCCGGGGCGGCAGATACGCAGTATTTT. Its translation: CASSLGLAGAADTQYF.

The chain joins TRBV10-3 to TRBJ2-4; 8 bases align to TRBD2. CDR1 ENHRY and CDR2 SYGVKD come from the germline V gene. The CDR3 has 14 residues. The V segment lost 5 bases and the J segment 7 bases; nucleotides outside the gene matches: 7. In DNA, the CDR3 is TGTGCCATCAGTCCAGCGGGAGCGATGAACATTCAGTACTTC. Its translation is CAISPAGAMNIQYF.

This clonotype was observed a few times. The J gene is TRBJ1-2, the V gene TRBV29-1, with 8 bases fitting TRBD1. V dropped 6 bases and J dropped 6; count of bases not matched to a gene: 3. The CDR3 is 11 residues long. Germline V CDR1 and CDR2: SQVTM, ANQGSEA. CDR3 residues: CSVWTGNGYTF. The CDR3 DNA is TGCAGCGTCTGGACAGGGAATGGCTACACCTTC.